The rows below give T cell receptor beta chains drawn from one sample of a study of cytomegalovirus exposure and HLA in healthy donors. Assay used: immunoSEQ multiplex PCR; TCRdb lists only in-frame clones, some missing. The sample includes about 140,000 clones, around four fifths of them seen just once. Sequences were obtained from PBMCs. These receptors came from a boy younger than 10 in good health and CMV-seronegative. CDR3s include the opening cysteine and the closing phenylalanine or tryptophan. A D gene is named only where the DNA matches it firmly. Size values are once, few and many counts, or a class for expanded clones, and some rows have none.

j_gene: TRBJ2-3; v_gene: TRBV9; d_gene: TRBD2; abundance: once; CDR3aa: CASSEGGILAGNTDTQYF; CDR3nt: TGTGCCAGCAGCGAGGGGGGGATTCTAGCGGGGAACACAGATACGCAGTATTTT
j_gene: TRBJ1-1; v_gene: TRBV15; d_gene: TRBD1; abundance: .; CDR3aa: CATSRDPLSGGRRLNTEAFF; CDR3nt: TGTGCCACCAGCAGAGATCCGCTTTCAGGGGGACGGAGATTGAACACTGAAGCTTTCTTT
j_gene: TRBJ1-4; v_gene: TRBV18; d_gene: .; abundance: .; CDR3aa: CASSPGQRSNNEKLFF; CDR3nt: TGTGCCAGCTCGCCAGGACAACGGTCTAATAATGAAAAACTGTTTTTT
j_gene: TRBJ1-4; v_gene: TRBV6-6; d_gene: .; abundance: few; CDR3aa: CASSYLDGSGLFF; CDR3nt: TGTGCCAGCAGTTATCTGGACGGTTCAGGGCTGTTTTTT
j_gene: TRBJ2-7; v_gene: TRBV14; d_gene: .; abundance: once; CDR3aa: CASSQGLGFYEQYF; CDR3nt: TGTGCCAGCAGCCAAGGGCTGGGCTTCTACGAGCAGTACTTC
j_gene: TRBJ2-7; v_gene: TRBV2; d_gene: .; abundance: .; CDR3aa: CASTELGSYEQYF; CDR3nt: TGTGCCAGCACGGAACTGGGTAGCTACGAGCAGTACTTC
j_gene: TRBJ2-7; v_gene: TRBV19; d_gene: .; abundance: .; CDR3aa: CASEFRQMSSYEQYF; CDR3nt: TGTGCCAGTGAGTTCCGACAGATGAGTTCCTACGAGCAGTACTTC
j_gene: TRBJ2-7; v_gene: TRBV10-3; d_gene: .; abundance: .; CDR3aa: CAISDRLGGESEDEQYF; CDR3nt: TGTGCCATCAGTGATAGACTTGGGGGCGAGTCTGAGGACGAGCAGTACTTC
j_gene: TRBJ2-3; v_gene: TRBV19; d_gene: TRBD1; abundance: .; CDR3aa: CASSQGERTDTQYF; CDR3nt: TGTGCCAGTAGTCAGGGGGAGAGGACAGATACGCAGTATTTT
j_gene: TRBJ1-2; v_gene: TRBV4-3; d_gene: .; abundance: once; CDR3aa: CASSQDRSRRYGYTF; CDR3nt: TGCGCCAGCAGCCAAGACAGGTCAAGACGGTATGGCTACACCTTC